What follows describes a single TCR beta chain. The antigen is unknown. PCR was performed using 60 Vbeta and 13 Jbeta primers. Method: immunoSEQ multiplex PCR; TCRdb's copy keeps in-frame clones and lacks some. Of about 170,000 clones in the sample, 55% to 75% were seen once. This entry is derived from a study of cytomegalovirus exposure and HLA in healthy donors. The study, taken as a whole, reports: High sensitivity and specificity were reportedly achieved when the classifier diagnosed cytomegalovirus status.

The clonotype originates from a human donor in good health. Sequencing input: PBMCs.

The CDR3 region has the DNA TGTGCCAGCAGTGAAGGGGGGGGCTGGAACACTGAAGCTTTCTTT. This sequence encodes CASSEGGGWNTEAFF. This rearrangement joins TRBV6-1 to TRBJ1-1; possible D gene TRBD1, 6 bases. Germline CDR1 reads MNHNS; CDR2 reads SASEGT. The CDR3 spans 15 residues. Trimming left V 1 base short and J 1 base short, with 10 bases between.